Presented here are 29 T cell receptor beta chains from one specimen sequenced in a study of blood T cell repertoires in COVID-19. Sequenced by immunoSEQ multiplex PCR; TCRdb stores in-frame clones only, minus some. The table records 120,000 or so clones, 75% to 85% of them present only once. The specimen sequenced was peripheral blood. These receptors were collected from a woman aged 45-65 years with acute or convalescent COVID-19.

The genes are TRBV6-4 and TRBJ1-1; D call uncertain. Germline CDR1 and CDR2: MRHNA and SNTAGT. The CDR3 covers 13 residues. The ends were cut back, 5 bases at V and 10 bases at J, with 17 bases in the middle. The CDR3 reads CASSSTQTGGAFF. DNA of the CDR3: TGTGCCAGCAGTAGTACCCAGACCGGCGGAGCTTTCTTT.

V gene TRBV19 combines with J gene TRBJ1-5; TRBD1 matches 7 bases. Germline CDR1 is LNHDA and CDR2 is SQIVND (reference sequence). CDR3 size: 15 residues. With V trimmed by 6 bases and J by 7 bases, 12 bases remained unmatched. The CDR3 spells CASRAKGAKAQPQHF. CDR3 DNA: TGTGCCAGTAGGGCTAAGGGGGCGAAAGCACAGCCCCAGCATTTT.

CDR3 coding DNA: TGTGCCAGCAGCCCCGTGTGGGCCCCCTACGAGCAGTACTTC. Its protein product is CASSPVWAPYEQYF. V and J are TRBV11-2 and TRBJ2-7; no firm D call. CDR1 and CDR2 (germline): SGHAT, FQNNGV. With 5 bases removed from V and 2 bases from J, the gap between germline ends came to 13 bases. CDR3 length equals 14 residues.

The chain links TRBV5-1 to TRBJ2-7; the D gene is possibly TRBD1 (5 bases). The CDR3 has 15 residues. Germline V gene data show CDR1 as SGHRS and CDR2 as YFSETQ. Trimming pared 0 bases from V and 0 bases from J, leaving 10 bases between. CDR3 coding DNA: TGCGCCAGCAGCTTGGATGGCAGGGCCTCCTACGAGCAGTACTTC. This encodes CASSLDGRASYEQYF.

The chain recombines TRBV7-8 with TRBJ2-2, with TRBD1 as a possible D gene (6 bases). Trimming pared 5 bases from V and 4 bases from J, leaving 8 bases between. The CDR3 sequence is 13 residues long. Germline V gives CDR1 SGHVS, CDR2 FQNEAQ. Written as DNA, the CDR3 is TGTGCCAGCAGCGGACAGTTCACCGGGGAGCTGTTTTTT. As protein: CASSGQFTGELFF. Together with reference TRBV7-8 and TRBJ2-2, the CDR3 gives the full variable domain: GAGVSQSPRYKVAKRGQDVALRCDPISGHVSLFWYQQALGQGPEFLTYFQNEAQLDKSGLPSDRFFAERPEGSVSTLKIQRTQQEDSAVYLCASSGQFTGELFFGEGSRLTVL.

J is TRBJ2-7 and V is TRBV27, with D possibly being TRBD2 (5 bases). Trimming removed 2 bases at V and 4 bases at J, with 12 bases between. CDR1 and CDR2 (germline): MNHEY, SMNVEV (reference sequence). CDR3 length: 14 residues. The CDR3 reads CASSLRIPGYEQYF. The CDR3 nucleotides read TGTGCCAGCAGTTTAAGGATACCGGGATACGAGCAGTACTTC.

The chain links TRBV7-9 to TRBJ2-1, with 13 bases aligning to TRBD2. CDR1 and CDR2 (germline): SEHNR, FQNEAQ (reference sequence). V lost 5 bases to trimming and J lost 1 base; unmatched junction nucleotides: 5. This CDR3 spans 17 amino acids. CDR3 loop: CASSDRTSGGSYNEQFF. Here the CDR3 DNA reads TGTGCCAGCAGCGACCGGACTAGCGGGGGATCCTACAATGAGCAGTTCTTC.

The chain employs TRBV3-1 (or the pseudogene TRBV3-2) and TRBJ1-1; 7 positions agree with TRBD1. Trimming took 7 bases from V and 2 from J; bases not matched to a gene: 10. Germline CDR1 LGHDT, CDR2 YNNKEL (reference sequence). CDR3 length: 15 amino acids. DNA for the CDR3: TGTGCCAGCACAGGTTCGGCAGGGGGAAACACTGAAGCTTTCTTT. Protein product: CASTGSAGGNTEAFF.

The chain is built from TRBV7-8 and TRBJ1-2; D remains ambiguous. The CDR3 spans 13 residues. The V gene's germline CDR1 is SGHVS and CDR2 FQNEAQ. Trimming pared 2 bases from V and 6 bases from J, leaving 10 bases between. The CDR3 DNA reads as TGTGCCAGCAGCTTAACGGGATACGATGGCTACACCTTC. It translates to CASSLTGYDGYTF.

V is TRBV5-1 and J is TRBJ2-2; no reliable D call. The V end lost 3 bases, the J end lost 5 bases, and 8 bases lay between the germline ends. CDR3 length equals 13 residues. The germline V gene encodes CDR1 SGHRS and CDR2 YFSETQ. For the CDR3, the DNA is TGCGCCAGCAGCTCCTATGATACCGGGGAGCTGTTTTTT. Amino acids: CASSSYDTGELFF.

Written as DNA, the CDR3 is TGTGCCAGCAGCCAAGGACTAGCGGGAGGAGGGATTCAGTACTTC. This encodes CASSQGLAGGGIQYF. The J gene is TRBJ2-4, the V gene TRBV3-1 (or the pseudogene TRBV3-2); TRBD2 aligns across 13 bases. CDR3 length: 15 residues. Looked up from germline, CDR1 is LGHDT and CDR2 is YNNKEL (reference sequence). The trim removed 1 base at V and 10 bases at J, leaving 4 bases unmatched.

V usage is TRBV6-2 or TRBV6-3 and J usage is TRBJ2-7; D possibly corresponds to TRBD2 (6 bases). The CDR3 spans 14 residues. The V end was cut by 0 bases, the J end by 5 bases, with 11 bases between. Germline V CDR1 and CDR2: MNHEY, SVGEGT. In DNA form, the CDR3 reads TGTGCCAGCAGTTACTCCCGGGGGTTCGACGAGCAGTACTTC. Translated, it gives CASSYSRGFDEQYF.

The chain combines TRBV29-1 with TRBJ1-4; 8 nucleotides match TRBD1. V lost 6 bases to trimming and J lost 3 bases; unmatched junction nucleotides: 9. This CDR3 is 15 amino acids long. CDR1 and CDR2 from the germline V gene are SQVTM and ANQGSEA. The CDR3 DNA reads TGCAGCGTCGAACCCGGACAGGGCGCTAATGAAAAACTGTTTTTT. It codes for CSVEPGQGANEKLFF.

This clone showed up just once. CDR3 sequence: CASSSGLLADTQYF. For the CDR3, the DNA is TGTGCCAGCAGCTCCGGACTGCTCGCAGATACGCAGTATTTT. The chain is built from TRBV7-9 and TRBJ2-3; maybe TRBD2 (5 bases). This CDR3 comprises 14 residues. Germline V gene lookup returns CDR1 SEHNR and CDR2 FQNEAQ (reference sequence). V was cut by 4 bases and J by 4 bases, with 12 bases left in between.

This chain links TRBV27 with TRBJ1-1, with D unresolved. CDR3 length: 14 residues. CDR1 and CDR2 (germline): MNHEY, SMNVEV (reference sequence). V was trimmed by 6 bases and J by 3 bases, leaving 14 bases between them. CDR3 DNA sequence: TGTGCCAGCAGACAAAGGAGGGAGGACACTGAAGCTTTCTTT. This encodes CASRQRREDTEAFF.

The chain employs TRBV7-9 and TRBJ2-7; TRBD1 matches at 10 bases. Germline loops: CDR1 SEHNR, CDR2 FQNEAQ (reference sequence). The CDR3 is 15 amino acids. The V segment lost 5 bases and the J segment 3 bases; nucleotides outside the gene matches: 7. The CDR3: CASSPQTGGNYEQYF. In DNA, the CDR3 is TGTGCCAGCAGCCCCCAGACAGGGGGCAACTACGAGCAGTACTTC.

The chain uses TRBV11-2 and TRBJ2-1; TRBD2 matches at 13 bases. The germline CDR1 and CDR2 sequences are SGHAT and FQNNGV. This CDR3 has 16 residues. The V and J ends lost 4 bases and 12 bases, in that order; junction bases with no gene match: 12. For the CDR3, the DNA is TGTGCCAGCAGCTCACCCACTAGCGGGAGGGTTCGTTGGCAGTTCTTC. The encoded protein is CASSSPTSGRVRWQFF. Full variable domain (missing parts from reference TRBV11-2 and TRBJ2-1): EAGVAQSPRYKIIEKRQSVAFWCNPISGHATLYWYQQILGQGPKLLIQFQNNGVVDDSQLPKDRFSAERLKGVDSTLKIQPAKLEDSAVYLCASSSPTSGRVRWQFFGPGTRLTVL.

V is TRBV28 and J is TRBJ2-1, with no clear D. Trimming stripped 3 bases from V and 9 bases from J, with 6 bases between. CDR3 size: 11 residues. CDR1 and CDR2 from the germline V gene are MDHEN and SYDVKM. The CDR3 DNA sequence: TGTGCCAGCAGTTTGGTGGCTGAGCAGTTCTTC. Encoded protein: CASSLVAEQFF.

The V and J genes are TRBV3-1 (or the pseudogene TRBV3-2) and TRBJ2-7, with D unresolved. Trimming removed 1 base at V and 2 bases at J, with 9 bases between. The length of the CDR3 is 14 residues. The V gene's germline CDR1 is LGHDT and CDR2 YNNKEL (reference sequence). The chain's CDR3 is CASSQAPYTYEQYF. The CDR3 coding sequence is TGTGCCAGCAGCCAAGCGCCATACACCTACGAGCAGTACTTC.

The chain recombines TRBV4-1 with TRBJ1-3; D remains ambiguous. The germline V gene encodes CDR1 MGHRA and CDR2 YSYEKL. V was pared by 4 bases and J by 0 bases, with 10 bases between. The CDR3 spans 15 residues. CDR3 residues: CASSPTASSGNTIYF. The CDR3 coding sequence is TGCGCCAGCAGCCCGACGGCTAGCTCTGGAAACACCATATATTTT.

V usage is TRBV10-1 and J usage is TRBJ1-1; 7 bases agree with TRBD1. This CDR3 has 14 residues. Germline values: CDR1 WNHNN, CDR2 SYGVQD (reference sequence). Losses at the gene ends were 3 bases for V and 3 bases for J; bases not matched to a gene: 4. This CDR3 is CASSEQGPDTEAFF. CDR3 sequence (DNA): TGCGCCAGCAGTGAACAGGGGCCGGACACTGAAGCTTTCTTT.

The rearrangement uses TRBV18 and TRBJ1-6, with TRBD1 matching over 7 bases. CDR1 is KGHSH, CDR2 LQKENI, per germline. The V and J ends lost 0 bases and 7 bases, in that order; junction bases with no gene match: 0. The CDR3 has 14 residues. CDR3 residues: CASSPPTGNSPLHF. The CDR3 DNA sequence: TGTGCCAGCTCACCACCGACAGGGAATTCACCCCTCCACTTT. Complete variable domain (other parts from reference TRBV18 and TRBJ1-6): NAGVMQNPRHLVRRRGQEARLRCSPMKGHSHVYWYRQLPEEGLKFMVYLQKENIIDESGMPKERFSAEFPKEGPSILRIQQVVRGDSAAYFCASSPPTGNSPLHFGNGTRLTVT.

The chain combines TRBV19 with TRBJ2-1; D is possibly TRBD2 (6 bases). The CDR3 consists of 17 residues. Trimming cost V 7 bases and J 2 bases, with 21 bases left between them. Per the germline V gene, CDR1 is LNHDA and CDR2 is SQIVND (reference sequence). This chain's CDR3 is CASKASERRFAYNEQFF. The CDR3 DNA reads TGTGCCAGTAAAGCTAGCGAGAGGAGATTCGCCTACAATGAGCAGTTCTTC.

V and J are TRBV7-8 and TRBJ1-6, with TRBD1 as a possible D gene (5 bases). This CDR3 contains 14 residues. V was shortened by 4 bases and J by 7 bases, with 11 bases between the two germline ends. Germline-derived CDR1 and CDR2 are SGHVS and FQNEAQ. The chain's CDR3 is CASSSSWGNSPLHF. CDR3 DNA: TGTGCCAGCAGCTCAAGTTGGGGCAATTCACCCCTCCACTTT.

This clone appeared a few times. V is TRBV24-1 and J is TRBJ2-4, with 11 bases that match TRBD2. Trimming took 2 bases from V and 0 from J; bases not matched to a gene: 2. This CDR3 spans 17 amino acids. Germline V gives CDR1 KGHDR, CDR2 SFDVKD. CDR3 bases: TGTGCCACCAGTGATTCGACTAGCGGGGTAGCCAAAAACATTCAGTACTTC. As protein: CATSDSTSGVAKNIQYF.

In its sample, this clone was seen many times. The chain combines TRBV7-3 with TRBJ2-2; the D gene is possibly TRBD2 (7 bases). Germline V gene data show CDR1 as SGHTA and CDR2 as FQGTGA. CDR3 length: 17 residues. Between the trimmed V and J ends, which lost 4 bases and 6 bases, there was a span of 21 bases. CDR3 sequence reads: CASSSSLGGPDAGELFF. CDR3 coding DNA: TGTGCCAGCAGCTCCTCCCTCGGGGGGCCTGACGCCGGGGAGCTGTTTTTT.

The V gene is TRBV21-1, the J gene TRBJ2-3; TRBD2 was called by the table and not checked on the DNA. TRBV21-1 is assigned pseudogene status. CDR3 size: 16 residues. The CDR3 reads CASSKMAGTSPDTQYF. The CDR3, as DNA: TGTGCCAGCAGCAAAATGGCGGGGACTAGCCCAGATACGCAGTATTTT.

The chain combines TRBV27 with TRBJ1-1, with D uncertain. Germline V gives CDR1 MNHEY, CDR2 SMNVEV (reference sequence). V lost 5 bases, J lost 4 bases, and 17 bases lay in between. This CDR3 comprises 15 residues. CDR3 loop: CASSPTRGRVTEAFF. In DNA, the CDR3 is TGTGCCAGCAGTCCGACACGGGGAAGGGTCACTGAAGCTTTCTTT.

The V and J genes are TRBV19 and TRBJ2-3; perhaps TRBD2 as D (6 bases). The CDR3 runs to 16 residues. The V end was cut by 3 bases, the J end by 2 bases, with 15 bases between. Per germline, CDR1 LNHDA and CDR2 SQIVND (reference sequence). The CDR3: CASSIKRERSTDTQYF. DNA for the CDR3: TGTGCCAGTAGTATTAAACGGGAGAGATCCACAGATACGCAGTATTTT.